A selection of T cell receptor beta chains follows, all from one sample in a study of T cell repertoires in cytomegalovirus infection. TCRdb analysed the reads with MiXCR anew, one entry per CDR3 protein. Found here are about 920,000 distinct CDR3 sequences, about 33% of them singletons; the top ten hold roughly an eighth. These receptors are not linked to any known antigen. The starting material was cultured CD8+ T cells from PBMCs, obtained from culture after CMV antigen stimulation. The receptors here all came from a human donor in good health (CMV status not recorded). Some clones in this sample may be carry-over from other donors' samples. Both conserved end residues are trimmed from each CDR3. Each record gives: V gene, CDR3 protein.

V: TRBV27; CDR3: ASSPQVYNEQF
V: TRBV7-4; CDR3: ASSLGTINPRYNEQF
V: TRBV7-6; CDR3: ASSLVLVQGLRETQY
V: TRBV20-1; CDR3: SAPGSSYEQY
V: TRBV20-1; CDR3: SASGLLYNEQF
V: TRBV6-2/TRBV6-3; CDR3: ASRPSGGAEEQY
V: TRBV10-3; CDR3: AISVSTRRTGRDTEAF
V: TRBV19; CDR3: ASRAFPSSTDTQY
V: TRBV24-1; CDR3: ATSDFQGEGEQF
V: TRBV5-1; CDR3: ASSSYTGTGDENTGELF
V: TRBV27; CDR3: ASSLSAGGITEAF
V: TRBV24-1; CDR3: ATSGGSARDNEQF
V: TRBV7-3; CDR3: ASSWGQPSTDTQY
V: TRBV7-2; CDR3: ASSLPRGQYTEAF
V: TRBV28; CDR3: ASSLGLPAGNQPQH
V: TRBV19; CDR3: ASSIRPPNHSGTEAF
V: TRBV27; CDR3: ASRGGLAAWGTDTQY
V: TRBV11-2; CDR3: ASSPPGAGSWDTQY
V: TRBV5-1; CDR3: ASSLYVLEDGSPLH
V: TRBV7-2; CDR3: ASSAVLGELF
V: TRBV5-5; CDR3: ASSLRDRVNTEAF
V: TRBV7-3; CDR3: ASSQGFSDTQY
V: TRBV5-1; CDR3: ASRLGWGQSTDTQY
V: TRBV3-1; CDR3: ASSQIQGEDTGELF
V: TRBV6-2/TRBV6-3; CDR3: ASSYLGTLGEQF
V: TRBV4-1; CDR3: ASSHIRGGRNGEQF
V: TRBV29-1; CDR3: SGSTNRLTEAF
V: TRBV6-1; CDR3: ASSAFRKPGELF
V: TRBV10-3; CDR3: AISVQSAGETQY
V: TRBV5-4; CDR3: ASSTLQETYNEQF
V: TRBV7-8; CDR3: ASSLDLEQLNGYT
V: TRBV4-1; CDR3: AIGPEGGTEAF
V: TRBV9; CDR3: ASSVVAGLQETQY
V: TRBV7-8; CDR3: ASTFNTGELF
V: TRBV5-6; CDR3: ASSEGQPNTEAF
V: TRBV27; CDR3: ASSLLVGNQPQH
V: TRBV4-1; CDR3: ASSQLTGGDYNEQF
V: TRBV28; CDR3: ASSPPRDRVPDTQY
V: TRBV5-1; CDR3: ASSPGLAGAFGTGELF
V: TRBV27; CDR3: ASVFAGGPGYNEQF
V: TRBV7-6; CDR3: ASSSETSGQVSYNEQF
V: TRBV4-1; CDR3: ASSSPGRIDTQY
V: TRBV12-5; CDR3: ASGIPTERAF
V: TRBV7-2; CDR3: ASSDPYNEQF
V: TRBV12-3/TRBV12-4; CDR3: ASSFGFLGARNTEAF
V: TRBV19; CDR3: ASSLQGAAYEQY
V: TRBV18; CDR3: ASSPGQAGYTEAF
V: TRBV6-5; CDR3: ASSYYSNTEAF
V: TRBV7-6; CDR3: ASSLAGAGPDTQY
V: TRBV7-9; CDR3: ACSLDGLAKNIQY
V: TRBV12-3/TRBV12-4; CDR3: ASSPLRGGASEQF
V: TRBV5-3; CDR3: ASSFYRGQEKLF